The rows below give T cell receptor beta chains drawn from one sample of a study of T-cell memory formation after mild COVID-19. From the 5' RACE reads, TCRdb called clonotypes with MiXCR, one entry per CDR3 protein. Altogether about 470,000 distinct CDR3 sequences are present, about 20% being singletons, with the ten largest covering roughly an eighth. The sample was PBMCs or a T cell subset sorted from them (not recorded which). Receptors were obtained from an adult woman who had mild COVID-19 (a few samples of this study predate the infection). Cell type and time point are not known. The conserved cysteine and the conserved F or W are not part of the CDR3 here. Each record gives: clone size, V gene, D gene, CDR3 protein. The D gene is left open where the match is weak. Size values are once, few and many counts, or a class for expanded clones, and some rows have none.

NA,TRBV20-1,NA,SAQVALGRFSGVYSNQPQH
NA,TRBV5-1,NA,ASSLRQAGGGWY
NA,TRBV6-5,NA,ASVSSETGELF
NA,TRBV6-5,TRBD1,ASSYSDRGRGILF
NA,TRBV24-1,TRBD1,ATSDPSGGAGNQPQH
NA,TRBV20-1,TRBD1,SARKGQGSPHTDTQY
NA,TRBV10-1,NA,ASSGGGLGPSGANVLT
few,TRBV12-3/TRBV12-4,NA,ASSEDRFYGYT
NA,TRBV12-3/TRBV12-4,TRBD2,ASRTSGGVTYEQY
NA,TRBV24-1,NA,ATSPGRGDNEQF
few,TRBV4-2,NA,ASSGGRGRNTEAF
NA,TRBV7-2,NA,ASSLTETGLLNEQF
NA,TRBV4-1,NA,ASSPTGTDVYGYT
many,TRBV29-1,TRBD1,SVGTGSSSHGELF
NA,TRBV7-3,NA,ASSEGLLGNNEQF
NA,TRBV27,TRBD2,ASSLWGGEQY
few,TRBV9,NA,ASSYRRDPYEQY
few,TRBV7-3,NA,ASSLKAGSTDTQY
few,TRBV6-2/TRBV6-3,TRBD2,ASRRLAQTSYEQY
few,TRBV4-3,NA,ASSPMGNTEAF
few,TRBV12-3/TRBV12-4,NA,ASSFLYATGELF
few,TRBV27,TRBD1,ASSVQGSYGYT
few,TRBV20-1,TRBD2,SASRSGRSYEQY
few,TRBV7-8,TRBD2,ASSSPGGRAYEQY
few,TRBV5-6,NA,ASSLGRREETQY
NA,TRBV2,TRBD2,ASSVPSGRGRSYNEQF
NA,TRBV9,NA,ASSVATRTIYGYT
NA,TRBV7-3,NA,ASSLEMSSYNEQF
NA,TRBV12-3/TRBV12-4,NA,ASSGEPRDEQF
few,TRBV12-3/TRBV12-4,TRBD2,ASSPRLAGDYGNEQF
few,TRBV30,NA,AWSWRENEKLF
NA,TRBV5-1,TRBD2,ASSFPSGRAAYNEQF
NA,TRBV27,NA,ASSPQMRNEQY
few,TRBV24-1,TRBD2,ATSDADLAGGHYEQY
NA,TRBV7-7,NA,ASSPDVQTQY
NA,TRBV5-1,NA,ASSLGWELNTEAF
NA,TRBV7-2,NA,ASSSSRGNEQF
NA,TRBV29-1,NA,SVEEPRMNTEAF
NA,TRBV12-3/TRBV12-4,TRBD1,ASRPDRGRNTEAF
few,TRBV19,TRBD1,ASRASDRENTEAF
NA,TRBV11-2,NA,ASSLDGASTDTQY
NA,TRBV19,TRBD2,ASASGRAGEQY
few,TRBV12-3/TRBV12-4,TRBD1,ASSTRDRASYEQY
many,TRBV12-3/TRBV12-4,NA,ASSLGYADEGETQY
NA,TRBV11-3,NA,ASSQYHSGQSTDTQY
NA,TRBV7-2,TRBD2,ASSALAGGYEQY
NA,TRBV30,NA,AWSDGQIYGYT
few,TRBV19,TRBD2,AREGLAGGEQF
few,TRBV20-1,TRBD2,SALGLAGISTDTQY
NA,TRBV5-5,NA,ASRRGPGNDSPLH
few,TRBV24-1,NA,ATSDLWQGTQY
few,TRBV5-8,NA,ASSRGPLYGYT
many,TRBV10-3,NA,AISDPGGEQF
NA,TRBV9,TRBD2,ASSGRTSGNTDTQY
NA,TRBV6-1,TRBD2,ASSEELAGGNEQY
NA,TRBV5-1,TRBD1,ASSPARTGESSYNEQF